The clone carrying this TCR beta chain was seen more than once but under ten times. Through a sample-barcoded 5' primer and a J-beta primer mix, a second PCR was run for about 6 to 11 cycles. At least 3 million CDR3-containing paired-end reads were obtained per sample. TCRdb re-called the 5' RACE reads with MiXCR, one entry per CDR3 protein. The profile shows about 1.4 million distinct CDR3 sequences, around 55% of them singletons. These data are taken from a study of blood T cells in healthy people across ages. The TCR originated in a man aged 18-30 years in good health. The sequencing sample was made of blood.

In DNA, the CDR3 is TGTGCCAGCAGTGAAGCCAGGCGTTCACCCCTCCACTTT. This gives the protein CASSEARRSPLHF. This rearrangement joins TRBV2 to TRBJ1-6, with D uncertain. V lost 0 bases and J lost 9, with 6 bases in between. CDR1 SNHLY and CDR2 FYNNEI come from the germline V gene. The CDR3 runs 13 residues.